The clone carrying this T cell receptor beta chain was found once. Its antigen is unidentified. The CDR3 contains 14 residues. V lost 8 bases, J lost 0 bases, and 12 bases lay in between. CDR1 and CDR2 (germline): ENHRY, SYGVKD. Sequencing was performed with immunoSEQ multiplex PCR; in TCRdb, only in-frame clones are kept and a portion is missing. The sample has about 190,000 clones, more than 75% seen once. The record originates from a study of cytomegalovirus exposure and HLA in healthy donors. Notes on the study in general: The authors confirmed in vitro that three CMV-associated chains were specific for CMV antigens. The study put some 160 TCR beta chains on its list as cytomegalovirus-associated.

This chain joins TRBV10-3 and TRBJ2-3, with D possibly TRBD2 on 6 matching bases. This receptor was identified in a woman between 18 and 29 years old in good health and CMV-seronegative. The sequencing input was PBMCs. CDR3 nucleotide sequence: TGTGCCATCCGCGGGGCGGGAAGCACAGATACGCAGTATTTT. It yields the protein CAIRGAGSTDTQYF.